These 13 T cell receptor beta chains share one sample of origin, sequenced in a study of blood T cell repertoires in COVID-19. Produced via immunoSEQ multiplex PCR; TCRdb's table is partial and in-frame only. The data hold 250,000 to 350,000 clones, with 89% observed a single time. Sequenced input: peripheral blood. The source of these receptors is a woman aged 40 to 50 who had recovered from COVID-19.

CDR3 nucleotide sequence: TGTGCCAGCTCACTCCCCGGCCTACAGGAAAAACTGTTTTTT. Translation: CASSLPGLQEKLFF. The V call is TRBV18, the J call TRBJ1-4; D is ambiguous. Germline values: CDR1 KGHSH, CDR2 LQKENI. The CDR3 consists of 14 residues. V gave up 4 bases and J gave up 8 bases, with 14 bases separating them.

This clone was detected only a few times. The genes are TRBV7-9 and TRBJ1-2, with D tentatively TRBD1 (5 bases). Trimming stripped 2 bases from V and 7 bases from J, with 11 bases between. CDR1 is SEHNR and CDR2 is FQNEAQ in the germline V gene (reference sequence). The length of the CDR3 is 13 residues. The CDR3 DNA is TGTGCCAGCAGCTTACGGGGGGAGGCTGGCTACACCTTC. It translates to CASSLRGEAGYTF. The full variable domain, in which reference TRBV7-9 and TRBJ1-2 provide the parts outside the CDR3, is DTGVSQNPRHKITKRGQNVTFRCDPISEHNRLYWYRQTLGQGPEFLTYFQNEAQLEKSRLLSDRFSAERPKGSFSTLEIQRTEQGDSAMYLCASSLRGEAGYTFGSGTRLTVV.

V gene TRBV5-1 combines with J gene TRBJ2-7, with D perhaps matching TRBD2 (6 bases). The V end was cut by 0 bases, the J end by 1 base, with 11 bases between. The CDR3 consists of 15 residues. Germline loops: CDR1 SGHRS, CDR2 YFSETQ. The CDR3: CASSLVPSVSYEQYF. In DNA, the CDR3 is TGCGCCAGCAGCTTGGTTCCTAGCGTTTCCTACGAGCAGTACTTC.

The CDR3 region has the DNA TGCGCCAGCAGCATCGGGGGACTGAACACTGAAGCTTTCTTT. Protein sequence: CASSIGGLNTEAFF. The V call is TRBV5-1, the J call TRBJ1-1, with D tentatively TRBD1 (5 bases). V gave up 4 bases and J gave up 0 bases, with 10 bases separating them. Germline CDR1 and CDR2: SGHRS and YFSETQ. The CDR3 has 14 amino acids.

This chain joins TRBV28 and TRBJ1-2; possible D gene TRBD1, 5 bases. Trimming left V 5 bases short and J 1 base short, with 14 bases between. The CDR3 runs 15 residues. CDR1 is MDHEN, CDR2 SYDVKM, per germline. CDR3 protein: CASSTRPGDNYGYTF. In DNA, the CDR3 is TGTGCCAGCAGTACCCGGCCGGGGGATAACTATGGCTACACCTTC.

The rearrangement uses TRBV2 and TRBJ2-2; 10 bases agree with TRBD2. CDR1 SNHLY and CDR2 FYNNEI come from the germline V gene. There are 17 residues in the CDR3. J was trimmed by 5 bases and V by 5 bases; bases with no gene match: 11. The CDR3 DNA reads TGTGCCAGCAGTAAGCGGGAGGGCCTGTTTGGGACCGGGGAGCTGTTTTTT. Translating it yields CASSKREGLFGTGELFF.

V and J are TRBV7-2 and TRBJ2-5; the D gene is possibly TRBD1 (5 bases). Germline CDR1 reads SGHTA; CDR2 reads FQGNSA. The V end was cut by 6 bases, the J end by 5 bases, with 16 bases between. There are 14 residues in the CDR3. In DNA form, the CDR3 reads TGTGCCAGCAGACCCCCTGGGGCGTGGGAGACCCAGTACTTC. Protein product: CASRPPGAWETQYF.

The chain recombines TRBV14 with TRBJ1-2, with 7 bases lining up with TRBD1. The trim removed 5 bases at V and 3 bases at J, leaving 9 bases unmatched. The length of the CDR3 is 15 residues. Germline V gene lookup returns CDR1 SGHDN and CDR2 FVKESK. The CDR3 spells CASSGHRGFDYGYTF. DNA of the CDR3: TGTGCCAGCAGCGGACACAGGGGCTTTGACTATGGCTACACCTTC.

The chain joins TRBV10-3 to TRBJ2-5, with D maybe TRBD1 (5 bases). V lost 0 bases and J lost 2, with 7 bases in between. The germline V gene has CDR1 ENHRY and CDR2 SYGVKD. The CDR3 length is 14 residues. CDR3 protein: CAISESRQQETQYF. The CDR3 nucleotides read TGTGCCATCAGTGAGTCTCGACAGCAAGAGACCCAGTACTTC.

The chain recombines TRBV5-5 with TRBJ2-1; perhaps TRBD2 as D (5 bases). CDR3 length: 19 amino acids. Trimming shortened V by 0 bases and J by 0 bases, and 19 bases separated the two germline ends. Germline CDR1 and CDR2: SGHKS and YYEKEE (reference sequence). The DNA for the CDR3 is TGTGCCAGCAGCTTGGCCGAATTGGTGGAGGCAAGCTCCTACAATGAGCAGTTCTTC. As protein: CASSLAELVEASSYNEQFF.

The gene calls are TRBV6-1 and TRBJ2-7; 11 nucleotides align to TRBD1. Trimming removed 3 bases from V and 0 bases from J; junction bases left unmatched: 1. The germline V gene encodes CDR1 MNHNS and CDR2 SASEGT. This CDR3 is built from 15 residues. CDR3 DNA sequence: TGTGCCAGCAGTGAGGGACAGGGGGTCTCCTACGAGCAGTACTTC. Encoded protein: CASSEGQGVSYEQYF.

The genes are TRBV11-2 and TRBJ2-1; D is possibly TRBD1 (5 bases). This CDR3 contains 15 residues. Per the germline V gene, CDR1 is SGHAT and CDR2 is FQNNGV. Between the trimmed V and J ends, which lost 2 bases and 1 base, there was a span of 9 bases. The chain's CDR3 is CASSLSGLSYNEQFF. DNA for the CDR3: TGTGCCAGCAGCTTATCAGGGTTATCCTACAATGAGCAGTTCTTC. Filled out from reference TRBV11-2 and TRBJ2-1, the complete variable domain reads EAGVAQSPRYKIIEKRQSVAFWCNPISGHATLYWYQQILGQGPKLLIQFQNNGVVDDSQLPKDRFSAERLKGVDSTLKIQPAKLEDSAVYLCASSLSGLSYNEQFFGPGTRLTVL.

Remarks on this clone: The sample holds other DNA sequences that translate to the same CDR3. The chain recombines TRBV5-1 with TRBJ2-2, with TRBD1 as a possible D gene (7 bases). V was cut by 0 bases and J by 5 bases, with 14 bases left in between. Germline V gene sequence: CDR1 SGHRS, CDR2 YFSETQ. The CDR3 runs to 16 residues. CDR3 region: CASSLDSAGGTGELFF. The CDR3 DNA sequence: TGCGCCAGCAGCTTGGATTCTGCAGGGGGGACCGGGGAGCTGTTTTTT.